This T cell receptor (beta chain) originates from a study of shared clonotypes between healthy human individuals. Germline V lookup: CDR1 MDHEN, CDR2 SYDVKM. The CDR3 has 13 amino acids. Trimming cost V 8 bases and J 7 bases, with 14 bases left between them. General study results and limits: Few donors limited the genetic and exposure-history diversity represented. Memory subsets generally showed smaller estimated richness than naive subsets did.

Produced via immunoSEQ multiplex PCR; TCRdb's table is partial and in-frame only. The table shows approximately 1,000,000 clones, with roughly 77% occurring only once. This clone appeared a single time. No antigen is known for it. Donors comprised healthy HIV-negative adults lacking recent acute infections or vaccinations. Material for sequencing was memory CD4+ T cells from PBMCs. Subset defined: CD45RA-negative fraction. V and J are TRBV28 and TRBJ2-2; unclear D gene. The receptor was isolated from a man aged 18 to 29 in good health. Some clones in this sample may be carry-over from other donors' samples. The CDR3: CASRPMGIGELFF. For the CDR3, the DNA is TGTGCCAGCCGACCGATGGGGATCGGGGAGCTGTTTTTT.